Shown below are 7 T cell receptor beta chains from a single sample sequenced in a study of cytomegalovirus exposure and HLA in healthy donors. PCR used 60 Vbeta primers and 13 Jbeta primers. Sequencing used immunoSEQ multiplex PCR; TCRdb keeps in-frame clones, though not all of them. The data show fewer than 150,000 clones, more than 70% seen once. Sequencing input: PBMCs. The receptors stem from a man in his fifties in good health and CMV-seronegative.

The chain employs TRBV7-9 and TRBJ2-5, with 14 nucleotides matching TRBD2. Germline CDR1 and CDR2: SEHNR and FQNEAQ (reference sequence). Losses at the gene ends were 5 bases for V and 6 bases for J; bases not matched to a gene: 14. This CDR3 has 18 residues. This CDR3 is CASSRMGLAGVLRKTQYF. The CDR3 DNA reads TGTGCCAGCAGCCGAATGGGACTAGCGGGAGTCTTGAGAAAGACCCAGTACTTC.

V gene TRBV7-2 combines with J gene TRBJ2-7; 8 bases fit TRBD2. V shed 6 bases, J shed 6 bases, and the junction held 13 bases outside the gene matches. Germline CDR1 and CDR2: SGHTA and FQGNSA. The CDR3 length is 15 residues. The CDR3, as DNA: TGTGCCAGCAGTCTTCAGGCGGGGGGTATAGGCGAGCAGTACTTC. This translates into CASSLQAGGIGEQYF.

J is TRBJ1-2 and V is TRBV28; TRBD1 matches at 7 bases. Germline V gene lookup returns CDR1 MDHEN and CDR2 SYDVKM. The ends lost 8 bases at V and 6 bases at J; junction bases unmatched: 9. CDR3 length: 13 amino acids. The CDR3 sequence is CASATGWRDGYTF. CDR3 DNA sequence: TGTGCCAGCGCGACAGGGTGGAGAGATGGCTACACCTTC.

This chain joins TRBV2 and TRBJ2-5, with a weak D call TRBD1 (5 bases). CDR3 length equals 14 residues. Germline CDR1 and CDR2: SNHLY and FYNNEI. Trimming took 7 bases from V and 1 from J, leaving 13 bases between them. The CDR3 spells CASIDGHLQETQYF. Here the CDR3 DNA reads TGTGCCAGCATCGACGGACACCTCCAAGAGACCCAGTACTTC.

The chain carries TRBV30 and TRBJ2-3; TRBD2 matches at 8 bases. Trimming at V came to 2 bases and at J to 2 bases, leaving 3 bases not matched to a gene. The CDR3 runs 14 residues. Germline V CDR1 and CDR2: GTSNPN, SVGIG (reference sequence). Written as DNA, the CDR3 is TGTGCCTGGAGTAATAGCGGGGACACAGATACGCAGTATTTT. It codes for CAWSNSGDTDTQYF.

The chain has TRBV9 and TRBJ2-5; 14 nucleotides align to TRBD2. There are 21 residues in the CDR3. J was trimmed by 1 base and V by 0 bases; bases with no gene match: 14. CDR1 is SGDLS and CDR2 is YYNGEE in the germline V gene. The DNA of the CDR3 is TGTGCCAGCAGCGTAGAAGGAGGGGGACTAGCGGGGGTGAGCGGCCAAGAGACCCAGTACTTC. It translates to CASSVEGGGLAGVSGQETQYF. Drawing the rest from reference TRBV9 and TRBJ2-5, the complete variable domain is DSGVTQTPKHLITATGQRVTLRCSPRSGDLSVYWYQQSLDQGLQFLIQYYNGEERAKGNILERFSAQQFPDLHSELNLSSLELGDSALYFCASSVEGGGLAGVSGQETQYFGPGTRLLVL.

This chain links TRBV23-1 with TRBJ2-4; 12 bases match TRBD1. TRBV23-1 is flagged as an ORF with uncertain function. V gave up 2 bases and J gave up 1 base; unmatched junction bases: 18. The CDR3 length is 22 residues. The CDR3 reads CASSQPGTGGREASLAKNIQYF. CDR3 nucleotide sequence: TGCGCCAGCAGTCAACCCGGGACAGGGGGCAGGGAGGCGTCCTTGGCCAAAAACATTCAGTACTTC.